Below, 29 T cell receptor beta chains from the same sample are listed, as sequenced in a study of vaccination and CD4 T cells after COVID-19 (dated by TCRdb to 2022 to 2024). In light of the paper, this sample's treatment or condition label describes: approximately 11-day PBMC culture with coronavirus spike peptide pools or control peptides (ViraFEST assay). Antigens for these TCRs are unknown. The library was built by means of PCR. Reads for this sample came from an Illumina iSeq 100. At the Johns Hopkins FTIC core, DNA from the cultured CD4+ T cells underwent TCR sequencing with the Oncomine TCR Beta short-read assay. The raw public reads went through TCRdb reprocessing: fastp at Q25, MiXCR clone calling, in-frame beta chains kept. Here each entry gathers all rows of one CDR3 protein and keeps the most common genes and DNA. This sample is represented by approximately 24,000 distinct CDR3 sequences; 40% to 45% of them were singletons. Together, the top ten hold roughly 11% of the sample.

The sequencing input was CD4+ T cells from blood, cultured in vitro. The receptor set was obtained from a human donor who had recovered from COVID-19.

This clonotype has a handful of counts. The gene calls are TRBV20-1 and TRBJ2-3; weak D call: TRBD2 (6 bases). Germline V gene data show CDR1 as DFQATT and CDR2 as SNEGSKA (reference sequence). With 1 base removed from V and 2 bases from J, the gap between germline ends came to 13 bases. The CDR3 has 15 residues. The CDR3 sequence: CSARVWRAPTDTQYF. The CDR3 coding sequence is TGCAGTGCTAGAGTATGGAGGGCGCCCACAGATACGCAGTATTTT.

The chain recombines TRBV7-8 with TRBJ2-7; 8 positions agree with TRBD1. The CDR3 consists of 13 residues. Germline assignment: CDR1 SGHVS and CDR2 FQNEAQ. J lost 5 bases, V lost 6 bases, and 6 bases had no gene match. The CDR3 is CASRRQGTHEQYF. CDR3 sequence (DNA): TGTGCCAGCAGACGACAGGGGACGCACGAGCAGTACTTC.

CDR3: CASSYTVAVIAEETQYF. CDR3 bases: TGTGCCAGCAGTTACACCGTTGCAGTGATCGCGGAGGAGACCCAGTACTTC. The chain uses TRBV6-2 or TRBV6-3 and TRBJ2-5; D is uncertain. V lost 2 bases and J 5 bases, leaving 21 bases between the germline ends. Germline V gene lookup returns CDR1 MNHEY and CDR2 SVGEGT. The CDR3 contains 17 residues.

The chain has TRBV7-2 and TRBJ2-3, with D perhaps TRBD2 (6 bases). This CDR3 spans 16 amino acids. CDR1 and CDR2 from the germline V gene are SGHTA and FQGNSA. V lost 0 bases, J lost 3 bases, and 13 bases lay in between. In DNA, the CDR3 is TGTGCCAGCAGCTTAGCGGGAGGACTATTGACAGATACGCAGTATTTT. Its protein is CASSLAGGLLTDTQYF.

J is TRBJ1-2 and V is TRBV20-1; TRBD1 matches at 8 bases. V dropped 3 bases and J dropped 4; count of bases not matched to a gene: 7. Germline assignment: CDR1 DFQATT and CDR2 SNEGSKA (reference sequence). This CDR3 comprises 14 residues. The CDR3 loop reads CSASVRGPRYGYTF. The CDR3 DNA reads as TGCAGTGCTAGCGTCAGGGGGCCTCGCTATGGCTACACCTTC.

This chain joins TRBV10-3 and TRBJ2-1; D is perhaps TRBD1 (5 bases). From germline, CDR1 is ENHRY and CDR2 SYGVKD. CDR3 length equals 11 residues. V was shortened by 11 bases and J by 9 bases, with 14 bases between the two germline ends. The CDR3 reads CAQSQGVEQFF. The CDR3 DNA reads TGTGCCCAAAGCCAAGGGGTTGAGCAGTTCTTC.

The genes are TRBV6-4 and TRBJ2-2; D is unclear. In germline, CDR1 is MRHNA, CDR2 SNTAGT. Trimming removed 2 bases at V and 8 bases at J, with 9 bases between. This CDR3 spans 13 amino acids. This chain's CDR3 is CASSDLRSGELFF. CDR3 nucleotides: TGTGCCAGCAGTGACCTCCGGTCGGGGGAGCTGTTTTTT.

The J gene is TRBJ2-3, the V gene TRBV6-1; a weak D match, TRBD1 (5 bases). Trimming left V 3 bases short and J 3 bases short, with 13 bases between. CDR3 size: 15 residues. The germline V gene has CDR1 MNHNS and CDR2 SASEGT. The CDR3 DNA reads as TGTGCCAGCAGTGACAGGGTCGTCGGTACAGATACGCAGTATTTT. This translates into CASSDRVVGTDTQYF.

The CDR3 DNA is TGTGCCAGTAGGGAAGGGGACACCTATAATTCACCCCTCCACTTT. Its translation: CASREGDTYNSPLHF. This chain links TRBV19 with TRBJ1-6; D perhaps matches TRBD1 (6 bases). The germline gives CDR1 LNHDA, CDR2 SQIVND (reference sequence). The V end lost 6 bases, the J end lost 2 bases, and 11 bases lay between the germline ends. The CDR3 is 15 amino acids.

The J gene is TRBJ2-7, the V gene TRBV29-1, with a tentative D call TRBD1 (6 bases). The V end was cut by 7 bases, the J end by 0 bases, with 10 bases between. CDR3 length equals 12 residues. CDR1 is SQVTM, CDR2 ANQGSEA, per germline. CDR3 region: CSARTVSYEQYF. The CDR3 DNA is TGCAGCGCCCGGACAGTCTCCTACGAGCAGTACTTC.

This clonotype was counted between two and nine times. V is TRBV6-2 or TRBV6-3 and J is TRBJ1-2; tentatively, D is TRBD1 (5 bases). Trimming removed 0 bases from V and 1 base from J, with 6 bases in between. The CDR3 loop spans 14 amino acids. Looked up from germline, CDR1 is MNHEY and CDR2 is SVGEGT. The CDR3 bases are TGTGCCAGCAGTTACTCCGACAGTAACTATGGCTACACCTTC. Protein sequence: CASSYSDSNYGYTF.

The CDR3 is CAISESIGAGGQFF. In DNA, the CDR3 is TGTGCCATCAGTGAGTCTATTGGAGCGGGGGGGCAGTTCTTC. This rearrangement joins TRBV10-3 to TRBJ2-1, with 9 bases aligning to TRBD2. This CDR3 comprises 14 residues. V dropped 0 bases and J dropped 12; count of bases not matched to a gene: 6. From germline, CDR1 is ENHRY and CDR2 SYGVKD.

V usage is TRBV2 and J usage is TRBJ2-5, with TRBD2 matching 8 bases. V dropped 3 bases and J dropped 7; count of bases not matched to a gene: 10. CDR1 SNHLY and CDR2 FYNNEI come from the germline V gene. The CDR3 totals 15 residues. The CDR3 DNA follows: TGTGCCAGCAGTGATCGGCCACAGCGGGGGAGGACCCAGTACTTC. Its protein is CASSDRPQRGRTQYF.

The chain carries TRBV5-6 and TRBJ1-2; 9 nucleotides align to TRBD1. The CDR3 extends over 15 amino acids. The germline CDR1 and CDR2 sequences are SGHDT and YYEEEE. J gave up 7 bases and V 4 bases, and 11 bases lay outside the gene matches. Here the CDR3 reads CASSREGQGVRGYTF. The CDR3 nucleotides read TGTGCCAGCAGCCGGGAGGGACAGGGAGTTCGTGGCTACACCTTC.

The chain carries TRBV6-1 and TRBJ2-7; 8 nucleotides line up with TRBD2. Germline lookup yields CDR1 MNHNS and CDR2 SASEGT. This CDR3 has 16 amino acids. Trimming removed 6 bases from V and 0 bases from J; junction bases left unmatched: 10. CDR3 DNA: TGTGCCAGCAGAATGAGCGGGGGTCATTTCTCCTACGAGCAGTACTTC. Its translation is CASRMSGGHFSYEQYF.

This sequence joins TRBV11-3 and TRBJ2-7; either TRBD1 or TRBD2 may fit D (7 bases each). Germline CDR1 SGHNT, CDR2 YENEEA. The CDR3 covers 14 residues. The germline V and J ends were trimmed by 5 bases and 3 bases, with 14 bases remaining between them. In DNA, the CDR3 is TGTGCCAGCAGCCCAGGGGGGGGGGTCTACGAGCAGTACTTC. Translating it yields CASSPGGGVYEQYF.

This chain uses TRBV5-4 with TRBJ2-1; 7 bases match TRBD2. Germline CDR1 SGHNT, CDR2 YYREEE (reference sequence). After removal of 4 bases from V and 2 bases from J, the junction contained 6 bases not matched to a gene. The CDR3 is 15 residues long. The chain's CDR3 is CASSSSSGAYNEQFF. The CDR3 DNA follows: TGTGCCAGCAGCAGTTCTAGCGGAGCCTACAATGAGCAGTTCTTC.

The rearrangement links TRBV11-3 to TRBJ2-3; D is possibly TRBD1 (6 bases). The V end lost 5 bases, the J end lost 4 bases, and 10 bases lay between the germline ends. Germline V gene sequence: CDR1 SGHNT, CDR2 YENEEA. The CDR3 runs 13 residues. The CDR3 region is CASSRSGADTQYF. DNA of the CDR3: TGTGCCAGCAGCCGGTCAGGGGCAGATACGCAGTATTTT.

This chain connects TRBV29-1 to TRBJ1-2; 8 bases match TRBD1. Trimming at V came to 7 bases and at J to 3 bases, leaving 4 bases not matched to a gene. From germline, CDR1 is SQVTM and CDR2 ANQGSEA. The CDR3 totals 12 residues. The CDR3 loop reads CSGGQGDYGYTF. Written as DNA, the CDR3 is TGCAGCGGTGGACAGGGTGACTATGGCTACACCTTC. Looking up the rest from reference TRBV29-1 and TRBJ1-2 gives the full variable domain: SAVISQKPSRDICQRGTSLTIQCQVDSQVTMMFWYRQQPGQSLTLIATANQGSEATYESGFVIDKFPISRPNLTFSTLTVSNMSPEDSSIYLCSGGQGDYGYTFGSGTRLTVV.

The chain carries TRBV2 and TRBJ2-7, with unresolved D. CDR3 length equals 14 residues. CDR1 SNHLY and CDR2 FYNNEI come from the germline V gene. With 5 bases removed from V and 2 bases from J, the gap between germline ends came to 13 bases. The CDR3 reads CASSRVGATYEQYF. The CDR3 DNA sequence: TGTGCCAGCAGTCGGGTAGGCGCGACCTACGAGCAGTACTTC.

The chain links TRBV7-9 to TRBJ2-1; D unclear. The germline CDR1 and CDR2 sequences are SEHNR and FQNEAQ (reference sequence). The CDR3 length is 11 residues. Trimming removed 2 bases at V and 15 bases at J, with 11 bases between. For the CDR3, the DNA is TGTGCCAGCAGCTTACTGGGGTTCGCGTTCTTC. Amino acid sequence: CASSLLGFAFF.

The gene calls are TRBV21-1 and TRBJ2-3. TRBV21-1 is a recognized pseudogene. The CDR3 totals 15 residues. CDR3 protein: CASGKGETETDTQYF. The DNA of the CDR3 is TGTGCCAGCGGCAAAGGCGAGACGGAGACAGATACGCAGTATTTT.

This chain links TRBV28 with TRBJ2-7; 8 bases agree with TRBD1. Losses at the gene ends were 7 bases for V and 6 bases for J; bases not matched to a gene: 5. This CDR3 is 12 amino acids long. The germline V gene encodes CDR1 MDHEN and CDR2 SYDVKM. CDR3 sequence: CASIGQGGEQYF. DNA of the CDR3: TGTGCCAGCATTGGACAGGGTGGCGAGCAGTACTTC. Drawing the rest from reference TRBV28 and TRBJ2-7, the complete variable domain is DVKVTQSSRYLVKRTGEKVFLECVQDMDHENMFWYRQDPGLGLRLIYFSYDVKMKEKGDIPEGYSVSREKKERFSLILESASTNQTSMYLCASIGQGGEQYFGPGTRLTVT.

This chain joins TRBV11-2 and TRBJ1-1; the match to TRBD1 covers 9 bases. The CDR3 covers 14 residues. Looked up from germline, CDR1 is SGHAT and CDR2 is FQNNGV. J lost 6 bases, V lost 5 bases, and 7 bases had no gene match. The CDR3 DNA follows: TGTGCCAGCAGCCCGGGACAGGGAGTCCCTGAAGCTTTCTTT. Amino acids: CASSPGQGVPEAFF.

The CDR3 DNA sequence: TGTGCCAGCAGCCTCGGGACTAGCGGGAGGAATGAGCAGTTCTTC. As protein: CASSLGTSGRNEQFF. The chain combines TRBV6-1 with TRBJ2-1; 15 nucleotides agree with TRBD2. Trimming at V came to 6 bases and at J to 7 bases, leaving 4 bases not matched to a gene. This CDR3 spans 15 amino acids. Germline CDR1 is MNHNS and CDR2 is SASEGT.

The chain has TRBV10-1 and TRBJ2-2; 7 bases align to TRBD2. The CDR3 sequence is 18 residues long. V shed 7 bases, J shed 0 bases, and the junction held 14 bases outside the gene matches. CDR1 and CDR2 from the germline V gene are WNHNN and SYGVQD (reference sequence). In DNA form, the CDR3 reads TGCGCCAGCATTCCCCTCAGACTAGCCCCACCGAACACCGGGGAGCTGTTTTTT. It codes for CASIPLRLAPPNTGELFF.

This clonotype was seen more than once but under ten times. The chain has TRBV20-1 and TRBJ1-2, with D possibly being TRBD1 (5 bases). CDR1 DFQATT and CDR2 SNEGSKA come from the germline V gene (reference sequence). CDR3 length: 15 amino acids. V was cut by 2 bases and J by 4 bases, with 17 bases left in between. CDR3 sequence (DNA): TGCAGTGCTAGACCTGGGGCCCGGGAAAGCTATGGCTACACCTTC. Protein product: CSARPGARESYGYTF.

The V and J genes are TRBV12-3 or TRBV12-4 and TRBJ2-7; 11 nucleotides align to TRBD2. Trimming removed 6 bases from V and 5 bases from J; junction bases left unmatched: 9. The CDR3 contains 15 residues. CDR3 sequence: CASRSPLAGVDEQYF. In DNA form, the CDR3 reads TGTGCCAGCAGGTCCCCACTAGCGGGAGTTGACGAGCAGTACTTC.

Only a few counts were recorded for this clonotype. The chain recombines TRBV29-1 with TRBJ1-5; D uncertain. This CDR3 is built from 13 residues. Germline CDR1 SQVTM, CDR2 ANQGSEA. V gave up 7 bases and J gave up 2 bases, with 12 bases separating them. CDR3 sequence: CSAREAGNQPQHF. The DNA for the CDR3 is TGCAGCGCCCGGGAGGCCGGCAATCAGCCCCAGCATTTT.